The next 21 T cell receptor beta chains were all read from a single sample in a study of cytotoxic CD8 clonotypes in ibrutinib-treated CLL. The assay was immunoSEQ multiplex PCR, and TCRdb's table has in-frame clones only and misses some. There are 200,000 to 250,000 clones in the sample; 70% occur only once, and about 6% lies in the top ten. The sequences come from PBMCs, collected after 12 months of ibrutinib treatment. The receptors were sampled from a human donor with chronic lymphocytic leukemia.

This clone has a handful of counts. The chain has TRBV7-8 and TRBJ2-7, with 8 bases fitting TRBD2. The V gene end was trimmed by 1 base and the J gene end by 5 bases; junction bases not matched to a gene: 4. Germline values: CDR1 SGHVS, CDR2 FQNEAQ. The CDR3 length is 14 residues. CDR3 protein: CASSLGGRMDEQYF. The CDR3 DNA is TGTGCCAGCAGCTTAGGCGGGAGGATGGACGAGCAGTACTTC.

This clone has just one count. The rearrangement joins TRBV7-9 to TRBJ2-5, with 9 bases fitting TRBD1. V shed 1 base and J 4 bases; nucleotides not matched to a gene: 1. In germline, CDR1 is SEHNR, CDR2 FQNEAQ (reference sequence). This CDR3 has 14 amino acids. The CDR3 spells CASSLETGGETQYF. CDR3 DNA: TGTGCCAGCAGCTTAGAGACAGGGGGAGAGACCCAGTACTTC.

This clone was seen a handful of times. An end of the junction differs from the germline gene, which may be a read error. The rearrangement joins TRBV27 to TRBJ1-2; D call uncertain. This CDR3 region has 11 residues. The germline V gene has CDR1 MNHEY and CDR2 SMNVEV (reference sequence). The CDR3 is CASSSPSEGSF. CDR3 DNA sequence: TGTGCCAGCAGCTCTCCCTCTGAAGGAAGCTTC.

The chain is built from TRBV18 and TRBJ1-1, with a tentative D call TRBD1 (6 bases). The germline gives CDR1 KGHSH, CDR2 LQKENI. This CDR3 is 13 amino acids long. Trimming took off 0 bases at V and 11 bases at J, with 13 bases between the two ends. This chain's CDR3 is CASSPPSRGKAFF. In DNA, the CDR3 is TGTGCCAGCTCACCACCGTCGAGGGGGAAGGCTTTCTTT.

This clone was seen more than once but under ten times. The rearrangement joins TRBV7-8 to TRBJ1-6; D not certain. The germline CDR1 and CDR2 sequences are SGHVS and FQNEAQ. The V end was cut by 7 bases, the J end by 10 bases, with 14 bases between. This CDR3 has 13 residues. CDR3 residues: CASKYGEMSPLHF. CDR3 bases: TGTGCCAGCAAGTACGGGGAGATGTCACCCCTCCACTTT.

Only a few counts were recorded for this clone. The chain employs TRBV25-1 and TRBJ1-1; TRBD1 might be the D (6 bases). This CDR3 region has 15 residues. Germline CDR1 and CDR2: MGHDK and SYGVNS. The V and J ends lost 3 bases and 6 bases respectively, with 17 bases between them. CDR3 protein: CASSDGGGKGAEAFF. In DNA form, the CDR3 reads TGTGCCAGCAGTGATGGAGGAGGGAAGGGGGCTGAAGCTTTCTTT. The full variable domain, completed using reference TRBV25-1 and TRBJ1-1, is EADIYQTPRYLVIGTGKKITLECSQTMGHDKMYWYQQDPGMELHLIHYSYGVNSTEKGDLSSESTVSRIRTEHFPLTLESARPSHTSQYLCASSDGGGKGAEAFFGQGTRLTVV.

The chain links TRBV28 to TRBJ2-1, with a possible D match to TRBD2 (5 bases). CDR1 is MDHEN, CDR2 SYDVKM, per germline. Trimming shortened V by 3 bases and J by 7 bases, and 13 bases separated the two germline ends. The CDR3 is made up of 14 amino acids. CDR3 amino acids: CASSFAVGGNEQFF. The CDR3 DNA is TGTGCCAGCAGTTTTGCTGTTGGCGGGAATGAGCAGTTCTTC.

This clone has only a few counts. The chain couples TRBV5-1 to TRBJ2-1; D not certain. CDR1 and CDR2 (germline): SGHRS, YFSETQ. V lost 1 base and J 4 bases, leaving 6 bases between the germline ends. This CDR3 is 13 amino acids long. The CDR3 DNA follows: TGCGCCAGCAGCTTGATCCCGTACAATGAGCAGTTCTTC. Residues: CASSLIPYNEQFF.

V is TRBV5-1 and J is TRBJ1-1, with D perhaps TRBD1 (5 bases). V lost 4 bases and J lost 1, with 11 bases in between. The CDR3 loop spans 14 amino acids. In germline, CDR1 is SGHRS, CDR2 YFSETQ. The CDR3 DNA reads as TGCGCCAGCAGCGCACAGACAGCGAACACTGAAGCTTTCTTT. Its protein product is CASSAQTANTEAFF.

The rearrangement joins TRBV28 to TRBJ1-2; 10 nucleotides agree with TRBD1. Germline V gene lookup returns CDR1 MDHEN and CDR2 SYDVKM. The CDR3 has 17 residues. Trimming cost V 4 bases and J 3 bases; bases outside gene matches: 11. CDR3 amino acids: CASSYGGTGAWDYGYTF. CDR3 DNA: TGTGCCAGCAGTTACGGCGGGACAGGGGCTTGGGACTATGGCTACACCTTC.

This CDR3 reads CASSLAGGPKNIQYF. The CDR3 DNA sequence: TGTGCCAGCAGTTTAGCGGGAGGGCCCAAAAACATTCAGTACTTC. This chain links TRBV28 with TRBJ2-4; 9 bases align to TRBD2. Germline lookup yields CDR1 MDHEN and CDR2 SYDVKM. Trimming at V came to 2 bases and at J to 2 bases, leaving 1 base not matched to a gene. The CDR3 runs to 15 residues.

The genes are TRBV30 and TRBJ2-2, with 11 bases fitting TRBD1. The germline CDR1 and CDR2 sequences are GTSNPN and SVGIG (reference sequence). The CDR3 sequence is 16 residues long. J gave up 8 bases and V 1 base, and 9 bases lay outside the gene matches. CDR3 DNA sequence: TGTGCCTGGAGTGCCAGGGGACAGGGGGTGAGGGGGGAGCTGTTTTTT. Translated, it gives CAWSARGQGVRGELFF.

The CDR3 nucleotides are TGTGCCAGCAGTTTCCCTAGCGGGAGGGTTGCCCATGAGCAGTTCTTC. Translation gives CASSFPSGRVAHEQFF. The chain has TRBV6-7 and TRBJ2-1, with TRBD2 identical over 12 bases. TRBV6-7 is flagged as an ORF with uncertain function. There are 16 residues in the CDR3. Trimming removed 4 bases from V and 8 bases from J; junction bases left unmatched: 9.

This clone was observed a single time. The rearrangement links TRBV27 to TRBJ2-2; maybe TRBD1 (6 bases). CDR1 is MNHEY, CDR2 SMNVEV, per germline (reference sequence). V lost 7 bases and J 4 bases, leaving 10 bases between the germline ends. The CDR3 covers 13 residues. CDR3 amino acids: CASKGGGTGELFF. The CDR3 DNA follows: TGTGCCAGCAAAGGGGGTGGCACCGGGGAGCTGTTTTTT.

The V call is TRBV7-9, the J call TRBJ2-7; D perhaps matches TRBD2 (5 bases). Germline V lookup: CDR1 SEHNR, CDR2 FQNEAQ (reference sequence). This CDR3 comprises 14 residues. Trimming removed 1 base at V and 3 bases at J, with 10 bases between. CDR3 DNA sequence: TGTGCCAGCAGCTTAGTTGGACTGATCTACGAGCAGTACTTC. Translation: CASSLVGLIYEQYF.

This clone was detected only a few times. The V call is TRBV29-1, the J call TRBJ2-1; tentatively, D is TRBD2 (5 bases). From germline, CDR1 is SQVTM and CDR2 ANQGSEA. CDR3 length: 15 residues. Trimming took off 2 bases at V and 2 bases at J, with 13 bases between the two ends. This chain's CDR3 is CSVEFKSGTYNEQFF. CDR3 bases: TGCAGCGTTGAATTCAAGAGCGGAACCTACAATGAGCAGTTCTTC.

The J gene is TRBJ1-5, the V gene TRBV4-1; possible D gene TRBD1, 5 bases. This CDR3 comprises 19 residues. CDR1 is MGHRA and CDR2 is YSYEKL in the germline V gene. The germline V and J ends were trimmed by 1 base and 3 bases, with 22 bases remaining between them. The DNA of the CDR3 is TGCGCCAGCAGCCAAGCCGGAAGGGGCGAGGCCCTAGACAATCAGCCCCAGCATTTT. Protein: CASSQAGRGEALDNQPQHF.

This clone showed up just a few times. This rearrangement joins TRBV2 to TRBJ1-6; tentatively, D is TRBD1 (6 bases). Trimming took off 5 bases at V and 6 bases at J, with 11 bases between the two ends. The CDR3 sequence is 14 residues long. Germline V CDR1 and CDR2: SNHLY, FYNNEI. The CDR3 loop is CASSYGQSNSPLHF. Written as DNA, the CDR3 is TGTGCCAGCAGTTATGGACAGAGTAATTCACCCCTCCACTTT.

This chain joins TRBV25-1 and TRBJ2-7, with 9 bases that match TRBD1. Germline CDR1 and CDR2: MGHDK and SYGVNS. V was clipped by 4 bases and J by 0 bases; unmatched bases: 1. The CDR3 runs to 14 residues. CDR3 residues: CASSGGQGSYEQYF. The CDR3 nucleotides read TGTGCCAGCAGTGGGGGACAGGGCTCCTACGAGCAGTACTTC.

This clone was observed a single time. The DNA of the CDR3 is TGTGCCAGCAGGAAGGGGCCCACAGATACGCAGTATTTT. Translated: CASRKGPTDTQYF. The chain combines TRBV6-5 with TRBJ2-3; tentative D call: TRBD1 (5 bases). This CDR3 has 13 residues. Germline assignment: CDR1 MNHEY and CDR2 SVGAGI. V lost 6 bases, J lost 2 bases, and 9 bases lay in between.

The chain's CDR3 is CASSLKFSYNEQFF. CDR3 DNA sequence: TGTGCCAGCAGCTTAAAATTCTCCTACAATGAGCAGTTCTTC. The chain couples TRBV13 to TRBJ2-1; no definite D call. The CDR3 sequence is 14 residues long. In germline, CDR1 is PRHDT, CDR2 FYEKMQ (reference sequence). V lost 2 bases to trimming and J lost 0 bases, with 5 bases between them.